The 13 T cell receptor beta chains presented below share a single source sample, sequenced in a study of T-cell reconstitution after alpha-beta-depleted transplantation in children (dated by TCRdb to 2016 to 2018). Sample treatment or condition, as interpreted from the label and publication: allogeneic hematopoietic cell transplantation with graft depleted of TCRalphabeta T cells and CD19 B cells. The method was PCR. Instrument used: Illumina HiSeq 2500. To normalize quantification of the TCRbeta repertoire, the TCR libraries were built with molecular barcoding that relied on unique molecular identifiers. Starting from the raw public reads, TCRdb applied fastp trimming at Q25, assembled clones with MiXCR and retained in-frame beta chains. Identical CDR3 protein sequences are pooled into one entry, listed with their most common genes and DNA. This sample lists roughly 790,000 distinct CDR3 sequences; roughly 16% were detected once. The ten largest clones take up roughly 5% of the sample.

The specimen was PBMCs, mostly from graft donor cells, collected 360 days after TCRalphabeta/CD19-depleted stem cell transplant. These receptor sequences come from a male patient younger than 18 who had a stem cell transplant for acute lymphoblastic leukemia, so the T cells may come from the graft donor.

CDR3 residues: CASSPPPATNEQFF. CDR3 bases: TGCGCCAGCAGCCCCCCGCCAGCTACGAATGAGCAGTTCTTC. V is TRBV5-1 and J is TRBJ2-1; unclear D gene. This CDR3 is built from 14 residues. Germline V gives CDR1 SGHRS, CDR2 YFSETQ. V was clipped by 4 bases and J by 7 bases, with 15 bases between them.

The chain joins TRBV15 to TRBJ2-5, with no clear D. This CDR3 region has 14 residues. Germline V gene data show CDR1 as LNHNV and CDR2 as YYDKDF (reference sequence). V was cut by 3 bases and J by 3 bases, with 11 bases left in between. CDR3 nucleotides: TGTGCCACCAGCAGGCCCGCGGATGAAGAGACCCAGTACTTC. This codes for CATSRPADEETQYF.

The V call is TRBV4-1, the J call TRBJ2-3; D assignment may be TRBD1 or TRBD2 (5 bases each). V gave up 1 base and J gave up 6 bases, with 29 bases separating them. Germline V gene lookup returns CDR1 MGHRA and CDR2 YSYEKL. This CDR3 comprises 20 residues. CDR3 sequence: CASSQAGRPFGGHSTDTQYF. The DNA of the CDR3 is TGCGCCAGCAGCCAAGCGGGACGCCCCTTCGGTGGCCACTCCACGGATACGCAGTATTTT.

This chain links TRBV5-1 with TRBJ1-2; no clear D. V lost 1 base, J lost 4 bases, and 14 bases lay in between. The V gene's germline CDR1 is SGHRS and CDR2 YFSETQ. The CDR3 has 15 residues. The CDR3 bases are TGCGCCAGCAGCTTGAGCACTCTCTTTACCTATGGCTACACCTTC. This translates into CASSLSTLFTYGYTF.

CDR3 amino acids: CAIKRGAAEETQYF. The CDR3 bases are TGTGCCATCAAGAGGGGGGCGGCGGAAGAGACCCAGTACTTC. The gene calls are TRBV10-3 and TRBJ2-5; D could derive from TRBD1 or TRBD2 (6 bases each). Germline-derived CDR1 and CDR2 are ENHRY and SYGVKD. The ends were cut back, 7 bases at V and 3 bases at J, with 15 bases in the middle. The CDR3 runs 14 residues.

The chain's CDR3 is CSARTSGGPWQYF. CDR3 sequence (DNA): TGCAGTGCTAGAACTAGCGGGGGACCATGGCAGTATTTT. V is TRBV20-1 and J is TRBJ2-3, with 11 bases fitting TRBD2. The CDR3 covers 13 residues. The V and J ends lost 2 bases and 11 bases, in that order; junction bases with no gene match: 6. CDR1 is DFQATT and CDR2 is SNEGSKA in the germline V gene (reference sequence).

This clonotype was counted a few times. CDR3 bases: TGTGCCAGCGCCGACGGGTACGAGCAGTACTTC. It codes for CASADGYEQYF. The chain has TRBV6-2 or TRBV6-3 and TRBJ2-7; D is uncertain. V shed 8 bases and J shed 4 bases, with 9 bases lying between them. Germline V gene lookup returns CDR1 MNHEY and CDR2 SVGEGT. CDR3 length: 11 residues.

This clonotype was found a few times. J is TRBJ2-7 and V is TRBV3-1, with D unclear. From germline, CDR1 is LGHDT and CDR2 YNNKEL (reference sequence). The CDR3 runs 12 residues. Trimming pared 2 bases from V and 6 bases from J, leaving 8 bases between. The DNA of the CDR3 is TGTGCCAGCAGCCAATTAGTGGGCGAGCAGTACTTC. Amino acid sequence: CASSQLVGEQYF.

Only a few counts were recorded for this clonotype. V is TRBV29-1 and J is TRBJ1-2; maybe TRBD1 (5 bases). The ends were cut back, 5 bases at V and 0 bases at J, with 13 bases in the middle. Per germline, CDR1 SQVTM and CDR2 ANQGSEA. The CDR3 is 14 residues long. CDR3 protein: CSVSGGTTNYGYTF. DNA of the CDR3: TGCAGCGTTTCCGGGGGGACCACTAACTATGGCTACACCTTC.

A few counts support this clonotype. The genes are TRBV18 and TRBJ1-4; D remains unclear. CDR3 length: 13 amino acids. Germline CDR1 reads KGHSH; CDR2 reads LQKENI. V was trimmed by 1 base and J by 7 bases, leaving 7 bases between them. The CDR3 is CASSPQWGEKLFF. The CDR3 DNA is TGTGCCAGCTCACCACAGTGGGGTGAAAAACTGTTTTTT. Full variable domain (missing parts from reference TRBV18 and TRBJ1-4): NAGVMQNPRHLVRRRGQEARLRCSPMKGHSHVYWYRQLPEEGLKFMVYLQKENIIDESGMPKERFSAEFPKEGPSILRIQQVVRGDSAAYFCASSPQWGEKLFFGSGTQLSVL.

This clonotype came up a few times. The chain recombines TRBV7-9 with TRBJ2-1, with 7 positions matching TRBD2. J lost 10 bases, V lost 5 bases, and 8 bases had no gene match. Germline lookup yields CDR1 SEHNR and CDR2 FQNEAQ (reference sequence). The CDR3 extends over 13 amino acids. The CDR3 is CASSRAGTWEQFF. CDR3 nucleotides: TGTGCCAGCAGCCGAGCGGGAACGTGGGAGCAGTTCTTC.

The gene calls are TRBV7-7 and TRBJ2-1; 11 bases agree with TRBD2. V dropped 6 bases and J dropped 6; count of bases not matched to a gene: 7. Germline V gene lookup returns CDR1 SSHAT and CDR2 FNYEAQ (reference sequence). The CDR3 extends over 15 amino acids. CDR3 sequence reads: CASSLAGGEFNEQFF. CDR3 DNA sequence: TGTGCCAGCAGTCTAGCGGGAGGAGAATTCAATGAGCAGTTCTTC.

This clonotype was picked up many times. V and J are TRBV27 and TRBJ1-5; no reliable D call. Germline CDR1 and CDR2: MNHEY and SMNVEV (reference sequence). CDR3 length: 14 residues. Between the trimmed V and J ends, which lost 3 bases and 0 bases, there was a span of 6 bases. CDR3 DNA: TGTGCCAGCAGTTTGTCAGGTAGCAATCAGCCCCAGCATTTT. This sequence encodes CASSLSGSNQPQHF.